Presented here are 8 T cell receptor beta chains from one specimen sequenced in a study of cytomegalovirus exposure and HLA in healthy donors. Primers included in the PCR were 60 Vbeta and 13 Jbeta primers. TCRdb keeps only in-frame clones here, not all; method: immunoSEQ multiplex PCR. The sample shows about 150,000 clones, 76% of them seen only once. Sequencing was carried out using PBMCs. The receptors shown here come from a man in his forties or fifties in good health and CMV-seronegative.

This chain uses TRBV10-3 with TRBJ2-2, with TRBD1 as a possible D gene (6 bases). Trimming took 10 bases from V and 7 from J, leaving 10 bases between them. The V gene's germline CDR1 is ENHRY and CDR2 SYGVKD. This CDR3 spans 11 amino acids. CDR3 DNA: TGTGCCACCCTCAGGGGCGGGGAGCTGTTTTTT. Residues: CATLRGGELFF.

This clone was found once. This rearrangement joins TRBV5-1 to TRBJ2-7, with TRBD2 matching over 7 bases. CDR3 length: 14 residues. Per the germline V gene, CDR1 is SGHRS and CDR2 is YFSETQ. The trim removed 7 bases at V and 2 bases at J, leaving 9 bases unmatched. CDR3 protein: CASSLSGPPYEQYF. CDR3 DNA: TGCGCCAGCTCCCTTAGCGGGCCCCCCTACGAGCAGTACTTC.

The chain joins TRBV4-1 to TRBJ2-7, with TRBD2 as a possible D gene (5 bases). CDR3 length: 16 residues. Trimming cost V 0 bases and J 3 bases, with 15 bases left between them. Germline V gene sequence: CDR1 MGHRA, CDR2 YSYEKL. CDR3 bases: TGCGCCAGCAGCCAAGAGCGCGCCCACCGGGGCTACGAGCAGTACTTC. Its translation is CASSQERAHRGYEQYF.

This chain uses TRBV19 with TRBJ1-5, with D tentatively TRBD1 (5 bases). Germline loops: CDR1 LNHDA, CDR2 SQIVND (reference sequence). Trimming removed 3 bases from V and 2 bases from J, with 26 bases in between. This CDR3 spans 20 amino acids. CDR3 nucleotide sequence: TGTGCCAGTAGTATTCGGTTTACAGGAGTATCCAGCCGCGGCAATCAGCCCCAGCATTTT. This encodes CASSIRFTGVSSRGNQPQHF.

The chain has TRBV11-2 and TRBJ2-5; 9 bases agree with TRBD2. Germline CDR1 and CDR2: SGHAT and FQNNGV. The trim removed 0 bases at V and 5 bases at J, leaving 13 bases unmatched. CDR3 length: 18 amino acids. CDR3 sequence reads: CASSLERLAGGPQETQYF. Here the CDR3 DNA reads TGTGCCAGCAGCTTAGAGAGGCTCGCGGGAGGGCCTCAGGAGACCCAGTACTTC.

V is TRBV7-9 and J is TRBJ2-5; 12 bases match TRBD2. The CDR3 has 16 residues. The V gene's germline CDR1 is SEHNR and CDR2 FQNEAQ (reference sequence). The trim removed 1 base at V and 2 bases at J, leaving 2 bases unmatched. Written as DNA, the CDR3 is TGTGCCAGCAGCTTAGGGACTAGCGGGATACAAGAGACCCAGTACTTC. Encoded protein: CASSLGTSGIQETQYF. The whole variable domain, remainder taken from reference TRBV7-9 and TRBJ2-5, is DTGVSQNPRHKITKRGQNVTFRCDPISEHNRLYWYRQTLGQGPEFLTYFQNEAQLEKSRLLSDRFSAERPKGSFSTLEIQRTEQGDSAMYLCASSLGTSGIQETQYFGPGTRLLVL.

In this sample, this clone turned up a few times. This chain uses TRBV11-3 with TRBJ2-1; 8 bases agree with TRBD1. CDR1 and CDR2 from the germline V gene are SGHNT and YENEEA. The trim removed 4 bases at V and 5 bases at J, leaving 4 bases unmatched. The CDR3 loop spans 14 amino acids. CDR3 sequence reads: CASSSGTGDNEQFF. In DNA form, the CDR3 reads TGTGCCAGCAGCTCGGGGACAGGCGACAATGAGCAGTTCTTC.

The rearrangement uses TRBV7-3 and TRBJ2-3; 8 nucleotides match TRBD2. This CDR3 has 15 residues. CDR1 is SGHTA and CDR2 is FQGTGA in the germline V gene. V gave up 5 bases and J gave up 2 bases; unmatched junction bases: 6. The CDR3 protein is CASSRRLASTDTQYF. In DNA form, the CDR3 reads TGTGCCAGCAGCCGCCGACTAGCGTCCACAGATACGCAGTATTTT.